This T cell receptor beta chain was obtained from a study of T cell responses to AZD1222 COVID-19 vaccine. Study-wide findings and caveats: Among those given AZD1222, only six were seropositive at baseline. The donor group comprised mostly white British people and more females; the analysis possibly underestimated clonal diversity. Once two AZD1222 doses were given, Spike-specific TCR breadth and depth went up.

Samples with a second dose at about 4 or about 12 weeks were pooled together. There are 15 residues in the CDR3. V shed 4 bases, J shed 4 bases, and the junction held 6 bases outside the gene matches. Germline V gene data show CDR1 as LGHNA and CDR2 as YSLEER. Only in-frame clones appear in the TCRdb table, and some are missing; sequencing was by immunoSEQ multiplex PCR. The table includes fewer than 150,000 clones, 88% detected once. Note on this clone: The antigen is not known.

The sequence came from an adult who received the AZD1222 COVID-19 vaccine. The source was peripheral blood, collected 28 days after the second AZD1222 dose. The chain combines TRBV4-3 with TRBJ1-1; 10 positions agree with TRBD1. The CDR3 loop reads CASSPHGTGVTEAFF. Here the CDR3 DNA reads TGCGCCAGCAGCCCCCACGGGACAGGGGTCACTGAAGCTTTCTTT.